A selection of T cell receptor beta chains follows, all from one sample in a study of T-cell memory formation after mild COVID-19. Each CDR3 protein is one row after TCRdb ran MiXCR on the 5' RACE reads. The sample holds 170,000 or so distinct CDR3 sequences, over 20% seen once. Sequencing input: PBMCs or a T cell subset sorted from them (not recorded which). The source is an adult woman who had mild COVID-19 (a few samples of this study predate the infection). Cell type and time point are not known. Both conserved end residues are part of each CDR3. A D gene is named only where the DNA matches it firmly. Size is omitted from some rows. Given values are once, few, many or a class for expanded clones.

>TRBJ1-2|few|TRBV5-1|TRBD1
TGCGCCAGCAGCTACAAGACAGGGGCCTCTAACTATGGCTACACCTTC
CASSYKTGASNYGYTF
>TRBJ2-2|-|TRBV7-3|-
TGTGCCAGCAGCTGGGATTCCGGGGAGCTGTTTTTT
CASSWDSGELFF
>TRBJ1-6|-|TRBV20-1|-
TGCAGTGCTCCCCGGGACACCAGGAGCTCCTATAATTCACCCCTCCACTTT
CSAPRDTRSSYNSPLHF
>TRBJ2-7|-|TRBV14|-
TGTGCCAGCAGCCACGGACACTGGACCTACGAGCAGTACTTC
CASSHGHWTYEQYF
>TRBJ2-3|-|TRBV7-9|TRBD1
TGTGCCAGCAGCTTAGAAACGATCGGGACAGTCACAGATACGCAGTATTTT
CASSLETIGTVTDTQYF
>TRBJ2-7|few|TRBV10-3|-
TGTGCCATCAGTGCTCCGGGACGGTCCTACGAGCAGTACTTC
CAISAPGRSYEQYF
>TRBJ1-2|-|TRBV25-1|-
TGTGCCAGCAGTGAATATAGAACAACTGCCGGCTATGGCTACACCTTC
CASSEYRTTAGYGYTF
>TRBJ1-1|-|TRBV30|-
TGTGCCTGGGATACTGTGGGGAACACTGAAGCTTTCTTT
CAWDTVGNTEAFF
>TRBJ2-7|few|TRBV12-3/TRBV12-4|-
TGTGCCAGCAGTTTAGTGAGGGACGAGCAGTACTTC
CASSLVRDEQYF
>TRBJ2-3|few|TRBV9|-
TGTGCCAGCAGCGTAGCTTGGCATAGCACAGATACGCAGTATTTT
CASSVAWHSTDTQYF
>TRBJ2-3|-|TRBV27|TRBD2
TGTGCCAGCCGCGCGACTAGCCTCTTAGCGGGGGGCACAGATACGCAGTATTTT
CASRATSLLAGGTDTQYF
>TRBJ1-3|-|TRBV12-3/TRBV12-4|-
TGTGCCAGCAGTTTAGTGGGGGGAAACACCATATATTTT
CASSLVGGNTIYF
>TRBJ2-5|few|TRBV28|TRBD1
TGTGCCAGCAGTTCATACCTGACAGGGCACCAAGAGACCCAGTACTTC
CASSSYLTGHQETQYF
>TRBJ2-7|few|TRBV20-1|-
TGCAGTGCTAGAGGGGAAACCTACGAGCAGTACTTC
CSARGETYEQYF
>TRBJ2-7|-|TRBV2|TRBD2
TGTGCCAGCAGTGAAGCACGCGGGACTAAGTGGGACGAGCAGTACTTC
CASSEARGTKWDEQYF
>TRBJ2-5|few|TRBV9|TRBD2
TGTGCCAGCAGCGTAGAGCCTAGCGGGGATCAAGAGACCCAGTACTTC
CASSVEPSGDQETQYF
>TRBJ1-1|few|TRBV7-9|-
TGTGCCAGCAGCGTTCACCGTGAAGCTTTCTTT
CASSVHREAFF
>TRBJ1-1|-|TRBV12-3/TRBV12-4|-
TGTGCCAGCATTTCAAATGGGGTGGTGAACACTGAAGCTTTCTTT
CASISNGVVNTEAFF